These T cell receptor beta chains were read from a single sample in a study of response to subunit inactivated influenza vaccine. Using its own MiXCR run on the RT-PCR reads, TCRdb lists one record per CDR3 protein. Of about 520,000 distinct CDR3 sequences listed, around 25% are singletons. Sample: CD4+ T cells sorted from PBMCs, taken 4 to 6 days after vaccination. These receptors were taken from a man over 45 who received an inactivated influenza vaccine. Each CDR3 is given without its conserved first and last residue. The order of the fields is V gene, J gene, clone size, CDR3 protein. Where a row states a size, it is once, few, many or the class of an expanded clone; other rows omit it.

V gene: TRBV6-1
J gene: TRBJ2-3
clone size: NA
CDR3 protein: ASRAPGQATDTQY

V gene: TRBV3-1
J gene: TRBJ2-5
clone size: NA
CDR3 protein: ASMSSGGLVETQY

V gene: TRBV7-2
J gene: TRBJ2-6
clone size: NA
CDR3 protein: ASSSFMTVANVLT

V gene: TRBV20-1
J gene: TRBJ2-1
clone size: NA
CDR3 protein: SVLGGLLSSYNEQF

V gene: TRBV5-6
J gene: TRBJ1-1
clone size: NA
CDR3 protein: ASSSPVLNTEAF

V gene: TRBV6-1
J gene: TRBJ2-5
clone size: NA
CDR3 protein: ACRQGASETQY

V gene: TRBV10-3
J gene: TRBJ2-3
clone size: NA
CDR3 protein: AISAHPRTDTQY

V gene: TRBV5-1
J gene: TRBJ1-1
clone size: once
CDR3 protein: ASSIPGQGAEAF

V gene: TRBV18
J gene: TRBJ2-1
clone size: few
CDR3 protein: ASSSGREQF

V gene: TRBV7-7
J gene: TRBJ2-2
clone size: NA
CDR3 protein: ASSARVGTGELF

V gene: TRBV4-3
J gene: TRBJ2-7
clone size: NA
CDR3 protein: ASSQDATTFSYEQY

V gene: TRBV6-6
J gene: TRBJ2-5
clone size: NA
CDR3 protein: ASRDLAAQEY

V gene: TRBV7-9
J gene: TRBJ2-1
clone size: few
CDR3 protein: ASSLRGTPNEQF

V gene: TRBV5-5
J gene: TRBJ2-2
clone size: NA
CDR3 protein: ASSLVQARGTGELF

V gene: TRBV5-1
J gene: TRBJ1-1
clone size: NA
CDR3 protein: ASSLETLNTEAF

V gene: TRBV11-2
J gene: TRBJ1-2
clone size: NA
CDR3 protein: ASRSHGVGYGYT

V gene: TRBV20-1
J gene: TRBJ2-5
clone size: NA
CDR3 protein: SARETRGRYQETQY

V gene: TRBV6-1
J gene: TRBJ2-1
clone size: NA
CDR3 protein: ASRRRQGVGWNEQF

V gene: TRBV4-2
J gene: TRBJ2-4
clone size: many
CDR3 protein: ASSTTGDYGSGIQY

V gene: TRBV7-2
J gene: TRBJ2-2
clone size: many
CDR3 protein: ASSFSLTGELF

V gene: TRBV10-3
J gene: TRBJ2-5
clone size: once
CDR3 protein: AISETKGNQETQY

V gene: TRBV5-1
J gene: TRBJ2-1
clone size: NA
CDR3 protein: ASSLAGEGRHNEQF

V gene: TRBV11-2
J gene: TRBJ2-7
clone size: few
CDR3 protein: ASSLHVGYEQY

V gene: TRBV3-1
J gene: TRBJ1-5
clone size: once
CDR3 protein: AIRGLPGIRPQH

V gene: TRBV2
J gene: TRBJ2-5
clone size: NA
CDR3 protein: ASSSGTSGSIETQY

V gene: TRBV11-2
J gene: TRBJ2-7
clone size: once
CDR3 protein: ASSLVPRGRANYEQY

V gene: TRBV10-3
J gene: TRBJ1-4
clone size: NA
CDR3 protein: AISDSGQRPA

V gene: TRBV24-1
J gene: TRBJ2-3
clone size: few
CDR3 protein: ATSDFKAASTDTQY

V gene: TRBV3-1
J gene: TRBJ2-5
clone size: once
CDR3 protein: ASSPLTAGETQY

V gene: TRBV11-1
J gene: TRBJ2-5
clone size: NA
CDR3 protein: ASSLAYATSRDQETQY

V gene: TRBV27
J gene: TRBJ1-4
clone size: few
CDR3 protein: ASAAGLWDEKLF

V gene: TRBV27
J gene: TRBJ2-3
clone size: few
CDR3 protein: ASSLFSEADTQY

V gene: TRBV15
J gene: TRBJ2-7
clone size: NA
CDR3 protein: ATSRAGQGYEQY

V gene: TRBV5-1
J gene: TRBJ2-1
clone size: NA
CDR3 protein: ASSLPSGANEQF

V gene: TRBV20-1
J gene: TRBJ2-7
clone size: NA
CDR3 protein: SASSLAAYEQY

V gene: TRBV19
J gene: TRBJ1-5
clone size: NA
CDR3 protein: ASSDFGTSNQPQH

V gene: TRBV20-1
J gene: TRBJ2-7
clone size: few
CDR3 protein: SAERTSAFEQY

V gene: TRBV25-1
J gene: TRBJ2-3
clone size: NA
CDR3 protein: ASSGTNPGTDTQY

V gene: TRBV28
J gene: TRBJ2-2
clone size: NA
CDR3 protein: ASPSTGGELF

V gene: TRBV3-1
J gene: TRBJ2-3
clone size: NA
CDR3 protein: ASSEIGQGTPQY

V gene: TRBV14
J gene: TRBJ2-1
clone size: NA
CDR3 protein: ASSQRTSVFKFDEQF

V gene: TRBV7-6
J gene: TRBJ1-1
clone size: NA
CDR3 protein: ASSDNDRANTEAF

V gene: TRBV6-2/TRBV6-3
J gene: TRBJ2-1
clone size: NA
CDR3 protein: ASNEAGGGDEQF

V gene: TRBV9
J gene: TRBJ2-5
clone size: NA
CDR3 protein: ASSVVMGRRPFQETQY

V gene: TRBV3-1
J gene: TRBJ1-2
clone size: NA
CDR3 protein: ASSLYSGQSYGYT

V gene: TRBV28
J gene: TRBJ1-2
clone size: NA
CDR3 protein: ASSLIDREHYGYT

V gene: TRBV20-1
J gene: TRBJ2-3
clone size: NA
CDR3 protein: SATNNREPQY

V gene: TRBV20-1
J gene: TRBJ2-1
clone size: NA
CDR3 protein: SPTDNEQF

V gene: TRBV28
J gene: TRBJ2-3
clone size: NA
CDR3 protein: ASSRGREVGSTDTQY

V gene: TRBV7-2
J gene: TRBJ2-1
clone size: NA
CDR3 protein: ASSLDRPRAYNEQF

V gene: TRBV12-3/TRBV12-4
J gene: TRBJ2-1
clone size: few
CDR3 protein: ASNRRLAGGDEQF

V gene: TRBV5-1
J gene: TRBJ2-4
clone size: many
CDR3 protein: ASSLLGGSGEDIQY

V gene: TRBV3-1
J gene: TRBJ2-1
clone size: NA
CDR3 protein: ASSLGLAEQF

V gene: TRBV5-1
J gene: TRBJ2-5
clone size: few
CDR3 protein: ASRSGGILQETQY